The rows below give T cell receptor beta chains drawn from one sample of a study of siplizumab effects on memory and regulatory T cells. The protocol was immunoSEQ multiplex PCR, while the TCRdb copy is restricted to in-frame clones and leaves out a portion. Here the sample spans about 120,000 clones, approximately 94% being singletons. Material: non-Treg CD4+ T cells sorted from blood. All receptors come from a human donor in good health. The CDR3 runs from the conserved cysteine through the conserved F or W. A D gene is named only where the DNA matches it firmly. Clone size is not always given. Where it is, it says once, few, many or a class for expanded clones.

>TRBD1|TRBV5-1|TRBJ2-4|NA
TGCGCCAGCAGCTCGACAGGGTCGAACATTCAGTACTTC
CASSSTGSNIQYF
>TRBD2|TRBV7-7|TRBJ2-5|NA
TGTGCTAGCAGCTTGGGACTAGCGGGTTTACAAGAGACCCAGTACTTC
CASSLGLAGLQETQYF
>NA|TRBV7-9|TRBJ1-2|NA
TGTGCCAGCAGCCCGAGGTCGGGGTATGGCTACACCTTC
CASSPRSGYGYTF
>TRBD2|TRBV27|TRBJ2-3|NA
TGTGCCAGCAGTCAGATACTAGCGGGGGCCACAGATACGCAGTATTTT
CASSQILAGATDTQYF
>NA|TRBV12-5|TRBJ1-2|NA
TGTGCTAGTGCCATGGGGGGGGCGCGAGGCTACACCTTC
CASAMGGARGYTF
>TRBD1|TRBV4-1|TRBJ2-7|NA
TGCGCCAGCAGCCGACCGGGACAGGGGTACGAGCAGTACTTC
CASSRPGQGYEQYF
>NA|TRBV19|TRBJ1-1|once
TGTGCCAGTATTTCAAAGCACAGCGGGTACACTGAAGCTTTCTTT
CASISKHSGYTEAFF
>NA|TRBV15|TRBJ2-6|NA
TGTGCCACCAGCACCGCCATAGGGGCCAACGTCCTGACTTTC
CATSTAIGANVLTF
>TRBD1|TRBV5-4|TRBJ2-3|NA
TGTGCCAGCAGCCCCTTCCCGGACAGGGGCACAGATACGCAGTATTTT
CASSPFPDRGTDTQYF
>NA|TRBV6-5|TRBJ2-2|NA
TGTGCCAGCAGTTACTCCCGAGGGGACACCGGGGAGCTGTTTTTT
CASSYSRGDTGELFF
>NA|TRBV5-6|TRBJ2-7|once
TGTGCCAGCAGCTTGTGGGGGGCCCAATCTAACTACGAGCAGTACTTC
CASSLWGAQSNYEQYF
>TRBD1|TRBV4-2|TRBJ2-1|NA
TGTGCCAGCAGCTCACGAATGGGACAGGGGGCGCGGAATGAGCAGTTCTTC
CASSSRMGQGARNEQFF
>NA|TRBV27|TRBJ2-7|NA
TGTGCCAGCAGTTTATGGCAGGAGCCCTACGAGCAGTACTTC
CASSLWQEPYEQYF
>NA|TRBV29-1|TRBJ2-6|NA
TGCAGCGTTGCCAGCATACAAAGTCGGGCCAACGTCCTGACTTTC
CSVASIQSRANVLTF
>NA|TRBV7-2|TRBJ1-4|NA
TGTGCCAGCAGTTTCGGGGACCCCTGGGCAACTAATGAAAAACTGTTTTTT
CASSFGDPWATNEKLFF
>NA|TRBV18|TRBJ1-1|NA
TGTGCCAGCTCACCGGGGAGCACTGAAGCTTTCTTT
CASSPGSTEAFF
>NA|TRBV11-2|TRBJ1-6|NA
TGTGCCAGCAGCTTAGCCAAGGACAGTAATTCACCCCTCCACTTT
CASSLAKDSNSPLHF
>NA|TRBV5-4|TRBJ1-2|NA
TGTGCCAGCAGCTCCGACAGCTATGGCTACACCTTC
CASSSDSYGYTF
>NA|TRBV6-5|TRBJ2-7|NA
TGTGCCAGCAGCCCCTTGGGGGGCGAGCAGTACTTC
CASSPLGGEQYF
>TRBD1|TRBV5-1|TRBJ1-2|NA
TGCGCCAGCAGCGAACAGGGGGAACTCTATGGCTACACCTTC
CASSEQGELYGYTF
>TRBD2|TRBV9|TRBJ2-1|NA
TGTGCCAGCAGCGTAGAGGGAGGGGCCAATGAGCAGTTCTTC
CASSVEGGANEQFF
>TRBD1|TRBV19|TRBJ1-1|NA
TGTGCCAGTAGTATAAGGAGGGGGCTAGCGGACACTGAAGCTTTCTTT
CASSIRRGLADTEAFF
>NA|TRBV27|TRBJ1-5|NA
TGTGCCAGCAGTAGAAGAAATTGGGTAGGTGGCAATCAGCCCCAGCATTTT
CASSRRNWVGGNQPQHF
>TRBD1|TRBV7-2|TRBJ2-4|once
TGTGCCAGCAGCGGGGGACAGGGGGCCGCGAACATTCAGTACTTC
CASSGGQGAANIQYF
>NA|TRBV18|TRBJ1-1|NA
TGTGCCAGCTCACCACCTAATGATAGTGAAGCTTTCTTT
CASSPPNDSEAFF
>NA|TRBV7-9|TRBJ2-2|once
TGTGCCAGCAGCCACTCCGGGACACCGAACACCGGGGAGCTGTTTTTT
CASSHSGTPNTGELFF
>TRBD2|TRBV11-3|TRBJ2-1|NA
TGTGCCAGCAGCTTAGGAAGGACTAGCGGGGGGGCCGAGGAGCAGTTCTTC
CASSLGRTSGGAEEQFF
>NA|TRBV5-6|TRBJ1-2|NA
TGTGCCAGCAGTTTACACCCTGGGAATGGCTACACCTTC
CASSLHPGNGYTF
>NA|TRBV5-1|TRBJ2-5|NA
TGCGCCAGCAGCTTGTTTCCGGCCCCGGGGGAGACCCAGTACTTC
CASSLFPAPGETQYF
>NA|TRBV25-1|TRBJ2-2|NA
TGTGCCAGCAGGCGGGAAAACACCGGGGAGCTGTTTTTT
CASRRENTGELFF
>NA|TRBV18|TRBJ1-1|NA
TGTGCCAGCTCACGGGGAGCGGATATAGCTTTCTTT
CASSRGADIAFF
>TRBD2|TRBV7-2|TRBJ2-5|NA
TGTGCCAGCAGTGGGACTAGTGTGCGGGAGACCCAGTACTTC
CASSGTSVRETQYF
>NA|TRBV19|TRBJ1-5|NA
TGTGCCAGTAGTAGGGGGGAGGGGCGCAGGGCTCAGCCCCAGCATTTT
CASSRGEGRRAQPQHF
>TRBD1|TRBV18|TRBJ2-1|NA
TGTGCCAGCTCACCACCAGGGACAGGACATTCCCGGGGAGAGCAGTTCTTC
CASSPPGTGHSRGEQFF
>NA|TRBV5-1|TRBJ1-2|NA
TGCGCCAGCAGCCCCGGCAGGGGTGGGAACTATGGCTACACCTTC
CASSPGRGGNYGYTF
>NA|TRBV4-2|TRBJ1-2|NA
TGTGCCAGCAGCCAGGGGTTAGGGGGCTATGGCTACACCTTC
CASSQGLGGYGYTF
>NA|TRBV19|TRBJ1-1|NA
TGTGCCAGTAGTGGGAACCTCGCAAAGAACACTGAAGCTTTCTTT
CASSGNLAKNTEAFF
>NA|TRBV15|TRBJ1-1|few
TGTGCCACCAGCGCTCTAGCAGGCTTTGAAGCTTTCTTT
CATSALAGFEAFF
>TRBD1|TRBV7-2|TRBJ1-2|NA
TGTGCCAGCAGCCGGGGACAGAACTATGGCTACACCTTC
CASSRGQNYGYTF
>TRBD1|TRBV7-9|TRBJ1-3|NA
TGTGCCAGCAGATCCCATCCCAGACAGGGGACTGGAAACACCATATATTTT
CASRSHPRQGTGNTIYF
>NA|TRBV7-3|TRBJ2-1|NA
TGTGCCAGCAGCTTAGATCTCAGGGAGCAGTTCTTC
CASSLDLREQFF
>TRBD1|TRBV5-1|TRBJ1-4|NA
TGCGCCAGCAGCGGGACAGTTCCTCCCGAAAAACTGTTTTTT
CASSGTVPPEKLFF
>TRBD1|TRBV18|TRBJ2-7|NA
TGTGCCAGCTCGATTGGACAGGGGAGCTCCTACGAGCAGTACTTC
CASSIGQGSSYEQYF
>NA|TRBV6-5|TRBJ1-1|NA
TGTGCCAGCAGTCCAAGTATTACAGACACTGAAGCTTTCTTT
CASSPSITDTEAFF
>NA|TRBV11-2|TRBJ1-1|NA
TGTGCCAGCAGCCCGATTGGGGGATCGAACACTGAAGCTTTCTTT
CASSPIGGSNTEAFF
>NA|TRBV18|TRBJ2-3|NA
TGTGCCAGCTCACCACCAACTTTGGATACGCAGTATTTT
CASSPPTLDTQYF
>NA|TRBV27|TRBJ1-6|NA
TGTGCCAGCAGTTTCAACCGGTGGGTAGAGAATTCACCCCTCCACTTT
CASSFNRWVENSPLHF
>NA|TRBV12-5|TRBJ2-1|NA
TGTGCTAGTGGAACCGATGGACTACCATACAATGAGCAGTTCTTC
CASGTDGLPYNEQFF
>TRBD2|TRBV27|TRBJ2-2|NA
TGTGCCAGCAGCCCGGGGGGGCGCGGGGAGCTGTTTTTT
CASSPGGRGELFF
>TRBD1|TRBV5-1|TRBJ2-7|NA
TGCGCCAGCAGACGTCCCGGGACAGGGGATGAGCAGTACTTC
CASRRPGTGDEQYF
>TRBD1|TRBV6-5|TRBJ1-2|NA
TGTGCCAGCAGCCAAGGACAGGGGGCGTATGGCTACACCTTC
CASSQGQGAYGYTF
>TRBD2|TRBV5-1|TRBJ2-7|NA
TGCGCCAGCAGCTTGGGCGGGGGAAGCTCCTACGAGCAGTACTTC
CASSLGGGSSYEQYF
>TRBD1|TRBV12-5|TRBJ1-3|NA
TGTGCTAGTGGTCCCGGGGACAGGGCCGGCTCTGGAAACACCATATATTTT
CASGPGDRAGSGNTIYF
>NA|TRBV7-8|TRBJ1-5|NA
TGTGCCAGCAGCGGAAGCGGGGTCCTGGGTCAGCCCCAGCATTTT
CASSGSGVLGQPQHF
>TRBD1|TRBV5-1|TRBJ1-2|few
TGCGCCAGCAGCGCACAGGGGAACTATGGCTACACCTTC
CASSAQGNYGYTF
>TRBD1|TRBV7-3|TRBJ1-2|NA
TGTGCCAGCAGCCCACAAGGGGGCTCTGGCTACACCTTC
CASSPQGGSGYTF